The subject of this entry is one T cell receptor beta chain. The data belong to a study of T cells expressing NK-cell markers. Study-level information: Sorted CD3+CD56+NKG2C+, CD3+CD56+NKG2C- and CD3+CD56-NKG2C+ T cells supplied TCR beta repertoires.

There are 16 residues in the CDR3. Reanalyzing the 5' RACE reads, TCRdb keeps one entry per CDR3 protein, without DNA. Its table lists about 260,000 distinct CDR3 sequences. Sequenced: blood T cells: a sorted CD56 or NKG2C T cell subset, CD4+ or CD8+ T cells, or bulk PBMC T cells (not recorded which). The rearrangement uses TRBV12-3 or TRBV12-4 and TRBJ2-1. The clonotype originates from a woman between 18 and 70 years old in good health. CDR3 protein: CASSLDLGGAYNEQFF.